The source of this TCR beta chain is a study of CD8 T cells in Susac syndrome (dated by TCRdb to between 2018 and 2021). For the wider study: Of the Susac syndrome patients who were sequenced, over five had clinically active disease and eight were in clinical remission. The study used repertoire sequencing to test whether antigen drove CD8+ T cell activation and differentiation in Susac syndrome. At blood withdrawal, Susac syndrome patients were either therapy-naive, taking corticosteroids (in some cases with IVIg as well), or taking IVIg alone. The study compared CD8+ T cell repertoire clonality among 11 to 12 healthy donors, 14 Susac syndrome patients and about 16 multiple sclerosis patients. Summary of the overall study and its limitations: Clonal expansion was seen in Susac syndrome CD8+ repertoires, peaking in CD8+ TEMRA cells and being greater in clinically active patients than in remitting ones. The study acknowledged that relatively few individuals were included in the TCR sequencing and HLA analysis. In the total CD8+ and CD8+ TEMRA repertoires, 15 to 20 and five Susac-specific public clones, respectively, were identified.

Of note for this clonotype: The antigen it recognizes is unknown. No base qualities exist here, and no much larger clone lies one base off it.

The CDR3 sequence holds 15 residues, the cysteine and phenylalanine included. The sequence is cut down to CDR3 DNA, 45 bases in frame from base 1. CDR1 and CDR2, per the germline V gene, are SGHRS and YFSETQ. V drops 4 bases and J drops 5 bases, leaving 18 bases in between. High-throughput TCR beta sequencing profiled peripheral blood CD8+ and CD4+ T cells from healthy donors, Susac syndrome patients and multiple sclerosis patients. The Susac syndrome patients fulfilled recently defined diagnostic criteria for either definite or probable disease. Bulk CD8+ and CD4+ T cells were purified by magnetic negative isolation, while CD8+ TEMRA cells were enriched using FACS. Blood was drawn into EDTA tubes, processed within 24 hours, and PBMCs were isolated by density gradient centrifugation. PBMCs intended for TCR sequencing were cryopreserved in liquid nitrogen and thawed later in a water bath at 37 degrees C. The sorted or isolated CD4+, CD8+ and CD8+ TEMRA cells had a purity of 90% or higher.

RNA was extracted using the RNeasy kit, and roughly 0.5 to 1 microgram was reverse transcribed with random hexamers. TCR beta CDR3 regions were amplified with the immunoSEQ multiplex PCR assay covering 54 Vbeta and 13 Jbeta segments. To correct PCR amplification bias, a synthetic template baseline was used for both primer optimization and computational correction. The authors' analysis ran thus. Reads were annotated to V, D and J genes per IMGT and analyzed with immunoSEQ Analyzer, keeping only productive sequences. Clonality was computed as one minus Shannon entropy normalized by log2 of the number of productive unique sequences. For each patient and control, public and private clones were evaluated among the 100 most prevalent clones. Susac-specific clones were defined as absent from healthy and MS cohorts, about 1,000 published viral clones and other ImmuneACCESS disease sequences. TCRdb cleaned the public reads at Q25 with fastp, built clones with MiXCR and kept in-frame beta chains. Under each unique CDR3 protein, matching rows form one entry showing the most common genes and DNA. Here the V and J calls rest on TCRdb's processing, not on the authors' analysis. Within this sample are 84,000 or so distinct CDR3 sequences, with roughly 95% of them counted one time only. The ten largest clones take up approximately 0.41% of the sample.

This receptor was obtained from a human donor with Susac syndrome. The V and J segments used are TRBV5-1 and TRBJ1-2; a confident D gene designation cannot be given. The sequenced material came from CD8+ T cells from PBMCs. The CDR3 reads CASSQDPAGSYGYTF. The sequenced DNA is TGCGCCAGCAGCCAAGACCCGGCGGGCTCGTATGGCTACACCTTC.